This TCR beta chain was sequenced in a study of T cells after posttransplantation cyclophosphamide. The CDR3 loop spans 17 amino acids. CDR1 and CDR2 from the germline V gene are SGHAT and FQNNGV. Trimming took off 0 bases at V and 0 bases at J, with 15 bases between the two ends. Whole-study results and caveats: After PTCy, TRB diversity resembled that of CNI/methotrexate controls. Donor-recipient repertoire similarity was low at 1-2 months, rising over year one. Blood and skin or GI T cell repertoires showed limited TRB overlap.

Measured with immunoSEQ multiplex PCR; TCRdb has only the in-frame clones, and not every one. The sample has about 31,000 clones, roughly 90% seen once. The naive gate required viable CD3+CD4+ or CD3+CD8+ cells with CCR7+CD45RA+CD45RO-CD95-CD27+CD28+ phenotype. Concerning this clone itself: Its specificity is unknown.

The sequencing input was naive CD4+ T cells sorted from blood. The chain combines TRBV11-2 with TRBJ2-7, with D possibly TRBD2 on 5 matching bases. The origin of this receptor is a man aged 25-40 years in good health and a related stem cell transplant donor. The CDR3 is CASSLEPLGGSSYEQYF. Written as DNA, the CDR3 is TGTGCCAGCAGCTTAGAACCCCTGGGTGGGAGCTCCTACGAGCAGTACTTC.